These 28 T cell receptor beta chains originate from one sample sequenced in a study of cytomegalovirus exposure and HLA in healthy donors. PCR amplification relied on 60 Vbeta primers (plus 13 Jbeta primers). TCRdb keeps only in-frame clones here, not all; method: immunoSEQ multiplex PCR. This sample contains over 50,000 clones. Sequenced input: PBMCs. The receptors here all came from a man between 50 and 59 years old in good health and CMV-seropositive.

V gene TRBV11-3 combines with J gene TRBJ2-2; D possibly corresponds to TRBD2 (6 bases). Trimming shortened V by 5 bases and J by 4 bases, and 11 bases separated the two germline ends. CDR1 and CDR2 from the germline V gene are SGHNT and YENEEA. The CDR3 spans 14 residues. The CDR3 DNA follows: TGTGCCAGCAGCCCCCGGGAGTCCACCGGGGAGCTGTTTTTT. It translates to CASSPRESTGELFF.

The CDR3 sequence: CASSLEGGVNQPQHF. CDR3 nucleotides: TGCGCCAGCAGCTTGGAAGGGGGGGTCAATCAGCCCCAGCATTTT. The V gene is TRBV5-1, the J gene TRBJ1-5; D is perhaps TRBD1 (6 bases). Trimming shortened V by 0 bases and J by 3 bases, and 10 bases separated the two germline ends. The CDR3 extends over 15 amino acids. Germline lookup yields CDR1 SGHRS and CDR2 YFSETQ.

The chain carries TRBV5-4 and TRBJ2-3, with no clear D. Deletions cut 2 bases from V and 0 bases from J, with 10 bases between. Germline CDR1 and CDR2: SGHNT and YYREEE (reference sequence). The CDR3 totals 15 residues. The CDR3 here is CASSFGSDSTDTQYF. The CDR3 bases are TGTGCCAGCAGCTTTGGCAGCGATAGCACAGATACGCAGTATTTT.

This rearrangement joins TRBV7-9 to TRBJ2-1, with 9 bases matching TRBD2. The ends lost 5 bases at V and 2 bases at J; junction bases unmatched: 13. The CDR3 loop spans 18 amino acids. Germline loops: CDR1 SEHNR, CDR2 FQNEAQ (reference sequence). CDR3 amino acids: CASSPGTSWTLAYNEQFF. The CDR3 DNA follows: TGTGCCAGCAGCCCCGGGACTAGCTGGACGCTCGCCTACAATGAGCAGTTCTTC.

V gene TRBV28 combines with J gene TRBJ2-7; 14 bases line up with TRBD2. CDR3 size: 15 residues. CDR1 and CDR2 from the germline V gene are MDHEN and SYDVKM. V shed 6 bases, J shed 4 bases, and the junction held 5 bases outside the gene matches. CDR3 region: CASSLGTSGSYEQYF. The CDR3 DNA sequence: TGTGCCAGCAGCTTGGGGACTAGCGGGAGTTACGAGCAGTACTTC.

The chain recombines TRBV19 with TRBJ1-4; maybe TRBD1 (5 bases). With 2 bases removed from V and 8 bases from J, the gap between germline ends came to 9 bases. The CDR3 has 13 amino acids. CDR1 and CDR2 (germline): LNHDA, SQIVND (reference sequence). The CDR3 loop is CASSINQGEKLFF. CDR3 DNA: TGTGCCAGTAGTATAAACCAGGGAGAAAAACTGTTTTTT.

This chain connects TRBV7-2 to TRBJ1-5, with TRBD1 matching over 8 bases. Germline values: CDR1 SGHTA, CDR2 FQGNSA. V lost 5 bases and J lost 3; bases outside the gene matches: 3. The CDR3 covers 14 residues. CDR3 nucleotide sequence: TGTGCCAGCAGCACGACAGGGGACAATCAGCCCCAGCATTTT. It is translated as CASSTTGDNQPQHF.

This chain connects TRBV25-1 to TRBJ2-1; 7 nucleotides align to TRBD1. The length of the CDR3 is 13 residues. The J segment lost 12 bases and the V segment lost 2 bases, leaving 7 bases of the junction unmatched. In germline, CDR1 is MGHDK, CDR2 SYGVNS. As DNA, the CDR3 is TGTGCCAGCAGTGAACGAGGGGGCGTAGGGCAGTTCTTC. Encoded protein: CASSERGGVGQFF.

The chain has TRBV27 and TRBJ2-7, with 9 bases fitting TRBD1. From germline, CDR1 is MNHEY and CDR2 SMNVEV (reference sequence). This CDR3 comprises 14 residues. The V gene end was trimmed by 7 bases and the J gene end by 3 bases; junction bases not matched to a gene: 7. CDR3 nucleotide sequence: TGTGCCAGCAAGGTACAGGGGGCGTTCTACGAGCAGTACTTC. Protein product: CASKVQGAFYEQYF.

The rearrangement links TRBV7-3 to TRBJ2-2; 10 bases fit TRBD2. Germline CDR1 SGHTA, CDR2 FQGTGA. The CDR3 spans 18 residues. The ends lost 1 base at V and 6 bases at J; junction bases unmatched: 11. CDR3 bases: TGTGCCAGCAGCTTAAAGAGGCTAGCGGGAGAAAGCGCCGGGGAGCTGTTTTTT. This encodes CASSLKRLAGESAGELFF.

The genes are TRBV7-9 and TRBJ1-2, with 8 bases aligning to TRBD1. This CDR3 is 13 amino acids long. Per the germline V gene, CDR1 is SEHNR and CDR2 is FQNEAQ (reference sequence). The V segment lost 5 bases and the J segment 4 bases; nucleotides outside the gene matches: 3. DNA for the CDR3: TGTGCCAGCAGCGACAGGGGAAGCTATGGCTACACCTTC. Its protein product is CASSDRGSYGYTF.

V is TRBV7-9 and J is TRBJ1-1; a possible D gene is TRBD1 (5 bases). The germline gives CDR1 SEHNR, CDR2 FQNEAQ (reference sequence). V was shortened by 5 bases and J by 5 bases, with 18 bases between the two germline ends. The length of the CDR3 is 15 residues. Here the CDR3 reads CASSPSYGGGTEAFF. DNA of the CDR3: TGTGCCAGCAGCCCCTCGTATGGGGGGGGGACTGAAGCTTTCTTT. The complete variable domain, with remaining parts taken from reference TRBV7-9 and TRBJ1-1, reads DTGVSQNPRHKITKRGQNVTFRCDPISEHNRLYWYRQTLGQGPEFLTYFQNEAQLEKSRLLSDRFSAERPKGSFSTLEIQRTEQGDSAMYLCASSPSYGGGTEAFFGQGTRLTVV.

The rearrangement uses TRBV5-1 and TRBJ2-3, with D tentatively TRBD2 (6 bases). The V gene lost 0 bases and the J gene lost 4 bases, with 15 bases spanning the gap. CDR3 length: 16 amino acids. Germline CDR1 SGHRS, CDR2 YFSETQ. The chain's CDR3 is CASSLVRGRGSDTQYF. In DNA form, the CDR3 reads TGCGCCAGCAGCTTGGTGCGGGGTCGGGGTTCAGATACGCAGTATTTT.

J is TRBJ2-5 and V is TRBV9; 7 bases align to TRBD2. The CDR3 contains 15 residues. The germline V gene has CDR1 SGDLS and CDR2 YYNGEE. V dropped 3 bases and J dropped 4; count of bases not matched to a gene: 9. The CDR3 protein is CASSGEGLAVETQYF. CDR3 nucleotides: TGTGCCAGCAGCGGAGAGGGCCTAGCGGTAGAGACCCAGTACTTC.

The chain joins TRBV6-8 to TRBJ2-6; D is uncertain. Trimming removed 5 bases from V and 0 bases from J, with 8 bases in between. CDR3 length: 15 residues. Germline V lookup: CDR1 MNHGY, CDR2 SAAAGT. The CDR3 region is CASSERDSGANVLTF. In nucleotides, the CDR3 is TGTGCCAGCAGTGAACGAGACTCTGGGGCCAACGTCCTGACTTTC.

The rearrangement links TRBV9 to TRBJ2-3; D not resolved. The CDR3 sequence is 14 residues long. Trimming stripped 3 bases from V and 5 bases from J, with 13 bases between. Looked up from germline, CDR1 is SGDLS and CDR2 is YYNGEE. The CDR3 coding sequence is TGTGCCAGCAGCGGTGGTGGCACGTTAGATACGCAGTATTTT. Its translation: CASSGGGTLDTQYF.

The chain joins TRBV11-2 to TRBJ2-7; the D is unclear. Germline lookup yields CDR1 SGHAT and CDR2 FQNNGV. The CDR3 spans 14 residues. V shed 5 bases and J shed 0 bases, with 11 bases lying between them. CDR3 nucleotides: TGTGCCAGCAGCCCGCACTCGAGCTCCTACGAGCAGTACTTC. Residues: CASSPHSSSYEQYF.

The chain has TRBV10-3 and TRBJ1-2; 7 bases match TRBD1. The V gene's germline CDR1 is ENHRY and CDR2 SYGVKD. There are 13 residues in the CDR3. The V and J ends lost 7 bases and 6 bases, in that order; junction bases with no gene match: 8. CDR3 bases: TGTGCCATCAAGAGGGGGCCGAACGATGGCTACACCTTC. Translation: CAIKRGPNDGYTF.

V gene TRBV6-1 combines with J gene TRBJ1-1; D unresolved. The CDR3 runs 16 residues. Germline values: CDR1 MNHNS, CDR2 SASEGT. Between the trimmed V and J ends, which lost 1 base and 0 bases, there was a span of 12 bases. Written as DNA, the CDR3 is TGTGCCAGCAGTGAAGAAGTGGTAGTGCTGAACACTGAAGCTTTCTTT. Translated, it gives CASSEEVVVLNTEAFF.

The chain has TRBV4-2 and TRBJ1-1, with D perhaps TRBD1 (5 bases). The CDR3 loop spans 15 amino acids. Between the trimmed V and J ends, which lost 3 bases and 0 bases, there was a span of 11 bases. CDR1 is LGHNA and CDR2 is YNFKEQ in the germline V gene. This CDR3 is CASSQKTDLNTEAFF. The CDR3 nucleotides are TGTGCCAGCAGCCAGAAGACAGACTTGAACACTGAAGCTTTCTTT.

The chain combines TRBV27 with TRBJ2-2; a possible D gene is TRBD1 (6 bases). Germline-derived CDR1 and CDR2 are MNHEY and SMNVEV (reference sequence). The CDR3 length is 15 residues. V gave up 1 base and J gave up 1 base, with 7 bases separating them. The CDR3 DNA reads TGTGCCAGCAGTTTATTACAGGGGAACACCGGGGAGCTGTTTTTT. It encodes CASSLLQGNTGELFF.

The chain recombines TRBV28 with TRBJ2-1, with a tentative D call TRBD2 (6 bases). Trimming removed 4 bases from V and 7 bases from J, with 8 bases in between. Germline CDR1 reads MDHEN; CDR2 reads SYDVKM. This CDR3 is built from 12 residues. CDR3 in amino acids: CASSYGGNEQFF. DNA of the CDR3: TGTGCCAGCAGTTATGGGGGGAATGAGCAGTTCTTC.

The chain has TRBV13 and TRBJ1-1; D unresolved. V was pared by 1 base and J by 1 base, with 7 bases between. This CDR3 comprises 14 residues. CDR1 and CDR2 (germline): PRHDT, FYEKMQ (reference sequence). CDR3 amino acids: CASSLAWANTEAFF. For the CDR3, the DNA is TGTGCCAGCAGCTTAGCATGGGCGAACACTGAAGCTTTCTTT.

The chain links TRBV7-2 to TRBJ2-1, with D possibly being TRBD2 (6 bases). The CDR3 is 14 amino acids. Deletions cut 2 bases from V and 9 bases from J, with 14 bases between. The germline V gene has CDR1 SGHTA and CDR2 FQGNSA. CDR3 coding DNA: TGTGCCAGCAGCTTAAGCGAGACTAGGTTTGAGCAGTTCTTC. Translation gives CASSLSETRFEQFF.

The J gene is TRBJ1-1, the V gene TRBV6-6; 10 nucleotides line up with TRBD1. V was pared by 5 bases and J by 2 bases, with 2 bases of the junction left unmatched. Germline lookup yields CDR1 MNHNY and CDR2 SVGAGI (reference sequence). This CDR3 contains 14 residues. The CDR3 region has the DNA TGTGCCAGCAGTGGGGACAGGGGCAACACTGAAGCTTTCTTT. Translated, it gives CASSGDRGNTEAFF.

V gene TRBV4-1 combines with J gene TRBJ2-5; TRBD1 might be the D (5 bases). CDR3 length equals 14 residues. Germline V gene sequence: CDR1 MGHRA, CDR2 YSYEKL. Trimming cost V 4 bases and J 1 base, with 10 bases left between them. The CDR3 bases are TGCGCCAGCAGCCGACAGTGGCTCCAAGAGACCCAGTACTTC. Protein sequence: CASSRQWLQETQYF.

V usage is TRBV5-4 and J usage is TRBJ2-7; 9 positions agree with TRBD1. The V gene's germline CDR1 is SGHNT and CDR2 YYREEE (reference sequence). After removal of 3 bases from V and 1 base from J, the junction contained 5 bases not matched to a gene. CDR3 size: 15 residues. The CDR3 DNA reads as TGTGCCAGCAGCTCGGGACAGGGCGCTTCCTACGAGCAGTACTTC. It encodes CASSSGQGASYEQYF.

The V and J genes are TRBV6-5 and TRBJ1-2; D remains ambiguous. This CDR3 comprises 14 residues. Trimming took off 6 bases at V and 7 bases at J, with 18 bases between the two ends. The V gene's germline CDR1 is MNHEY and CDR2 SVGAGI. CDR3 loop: CASRTNMGTSGYTF. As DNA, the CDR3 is TGTGCCAGCAGAACAAACATGGGCACATCTGGCTACACCTTC.